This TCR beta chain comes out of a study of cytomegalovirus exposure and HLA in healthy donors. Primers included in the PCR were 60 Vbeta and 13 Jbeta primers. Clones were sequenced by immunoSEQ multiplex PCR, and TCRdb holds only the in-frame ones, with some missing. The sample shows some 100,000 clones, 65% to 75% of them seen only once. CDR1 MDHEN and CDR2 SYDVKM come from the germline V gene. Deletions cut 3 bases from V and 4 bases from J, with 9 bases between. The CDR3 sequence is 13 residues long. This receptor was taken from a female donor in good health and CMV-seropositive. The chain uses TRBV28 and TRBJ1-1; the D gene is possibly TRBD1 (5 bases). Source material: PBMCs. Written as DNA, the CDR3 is TGTGCCAGCAGTTTTCGGGGGGGCACTGAAGCTTTCTTT. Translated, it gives CASSFRGGTEAFF.